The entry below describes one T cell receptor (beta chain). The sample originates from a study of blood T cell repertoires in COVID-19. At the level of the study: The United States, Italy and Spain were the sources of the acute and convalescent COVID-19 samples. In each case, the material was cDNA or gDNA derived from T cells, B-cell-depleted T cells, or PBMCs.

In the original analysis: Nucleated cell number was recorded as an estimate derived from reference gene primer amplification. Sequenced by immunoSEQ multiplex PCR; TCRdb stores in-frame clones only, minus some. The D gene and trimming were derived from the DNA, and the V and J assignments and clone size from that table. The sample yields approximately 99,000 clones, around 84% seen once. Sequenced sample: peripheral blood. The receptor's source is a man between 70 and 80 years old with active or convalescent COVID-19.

CDR3: CASSNQGNQPQHF. The CDR3 nucleotides are TGTGCCAGTAGTAACCAGGGTAATCAGCCCCAGCATTTT. J is TRBJ1-5 and V is TRBV19; tentatively, D is TRBD1 (5 bases). From germline, CDR1 is LNHDA and CDR2 SQIVND (reference sequence). The CDR3 sequence is 13 residues long. Trimming stripped 4 bases from V and 4 bases from J, with 8 bases between.